The T cell receptor (beta chain) under discussion was sequenced for a study of T-cell reconstitution after alpha-beta-depleted transplantation in children. CDR1 is PRHDT and CDR2 is FYEKMQ in the germline V gene (reference sequence). The CDR3 loop spans 14 amino acids. Trimming removed 2 bases from V and 9 bases from J; junction bases left unmatched: 5. This clonotype was seen at least ten times. It was with unique molecular identifiers that the TCRbeta library was prepared. TCRdb recomputed calls from the PCR reads with MiXCR, one row per CDR3 protein. The table has about 640,000 distinct CDR3 sequences, about 15% seen once; the top ten hold 1.1%.

This TCR came from a human donor who donated a stem cell graft to a child with acute myeloid leukemia. The starting material was PBMCs from the stem cell graft donor, obtained from the stem cell graft. The J gene is TRBJ2-1, the V gene TRBV13; 9 bases align to TRBD2. DNA of the CDR3: TGTGCCAGCAGCTTACCAAGCGGGGGGATTGAGCAGTTCTTC. It translates to CASSLPSGGIEQFF.